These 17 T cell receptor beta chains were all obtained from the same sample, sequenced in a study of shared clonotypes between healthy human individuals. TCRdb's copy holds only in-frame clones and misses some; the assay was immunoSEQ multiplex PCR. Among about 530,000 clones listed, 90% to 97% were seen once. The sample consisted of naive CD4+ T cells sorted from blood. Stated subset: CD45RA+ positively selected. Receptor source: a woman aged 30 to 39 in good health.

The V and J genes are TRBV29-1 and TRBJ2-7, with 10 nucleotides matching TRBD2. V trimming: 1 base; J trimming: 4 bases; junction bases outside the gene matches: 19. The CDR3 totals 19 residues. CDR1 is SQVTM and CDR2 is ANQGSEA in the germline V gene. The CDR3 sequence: CSVEVSGVASGSLVYEQYF. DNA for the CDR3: TGCAGCGTTGAAGTCTCTGGGGTGGCTAGCGGGAGTTTGGTGTACGAGCAGTACTTC.

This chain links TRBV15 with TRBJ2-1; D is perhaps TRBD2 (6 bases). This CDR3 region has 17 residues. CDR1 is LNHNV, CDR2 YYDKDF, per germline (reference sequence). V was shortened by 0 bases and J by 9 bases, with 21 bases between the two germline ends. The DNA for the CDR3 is TGTGCCACCAGCAGAGACCGGAGGGCCCCCCTAGGAACTGAGCAGTTCTTC. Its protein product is CATSRDRRAPLGTEQFF.

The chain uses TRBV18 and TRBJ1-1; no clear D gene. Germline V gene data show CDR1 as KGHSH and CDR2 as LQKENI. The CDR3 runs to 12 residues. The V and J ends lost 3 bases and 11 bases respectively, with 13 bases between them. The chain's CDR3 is CASSPRGTHAFF. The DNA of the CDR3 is TGTGCCAGCTCACCCCGAGGTACACATGCTTTCTTT.

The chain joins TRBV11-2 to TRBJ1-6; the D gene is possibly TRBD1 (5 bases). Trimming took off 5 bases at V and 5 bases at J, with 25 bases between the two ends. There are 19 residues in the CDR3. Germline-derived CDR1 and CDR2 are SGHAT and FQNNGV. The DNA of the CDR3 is TGTGCCAGCAGCCACAGGCCCCGGGAGACTACTCCACATAATTCACCCCTCCACTTT. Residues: CASSHRPRETTPHNSPLHF.

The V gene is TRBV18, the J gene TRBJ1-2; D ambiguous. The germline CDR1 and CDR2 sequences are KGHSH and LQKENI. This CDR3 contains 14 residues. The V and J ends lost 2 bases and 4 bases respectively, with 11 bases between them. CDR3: CASSPGTGFYGYTF. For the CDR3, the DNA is TGTGCCAGCTCACCAGGTACGGGGTTCTATGGCTACACCTTC.

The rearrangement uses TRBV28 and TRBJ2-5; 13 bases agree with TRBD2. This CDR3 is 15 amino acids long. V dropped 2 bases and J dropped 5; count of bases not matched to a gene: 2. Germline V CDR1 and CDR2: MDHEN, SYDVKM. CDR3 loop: CASSLILAGGETQYF. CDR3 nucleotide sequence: TGTGCCAGCAGTTTAATACTAGCGGGAGGGGAGACCCAGTACTTC.

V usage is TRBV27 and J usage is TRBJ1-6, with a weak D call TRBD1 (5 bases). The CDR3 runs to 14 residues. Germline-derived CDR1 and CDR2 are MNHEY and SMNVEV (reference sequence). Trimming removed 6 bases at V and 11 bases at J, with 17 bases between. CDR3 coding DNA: TGTGCCAGCAGGGTAGGTGGTGAGGGGACACCCCTCCACTTT. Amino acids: CASRVGGEGTPLHF.

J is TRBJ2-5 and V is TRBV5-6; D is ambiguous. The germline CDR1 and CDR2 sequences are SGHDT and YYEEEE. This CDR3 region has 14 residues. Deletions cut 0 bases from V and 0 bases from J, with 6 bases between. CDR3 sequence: CASSLGENQETQYF. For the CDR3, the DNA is TGTGCCAGCAGCTTGGGAGAGAACCAAGAGACCCAGTACTTC.

In DNA, the CDR3 is TGTGCCAGTAGTATAGAGGGGGGCCTCATTTCCAATGAGCAGTTCTTC. It codes for CASSIEGGLISNEQFF. The rearrangement links TRBV19 to TRBJ2-1; D may match TRBD1 or TRBD2 (6 bases each). In germline, CDR1 is LNHDA, CDR2 SQIVND (reference sequence). V dropped 0 bases and J dropped 6 bases, with 15 bases sitting between them. The CDR3 totals 16 residues.

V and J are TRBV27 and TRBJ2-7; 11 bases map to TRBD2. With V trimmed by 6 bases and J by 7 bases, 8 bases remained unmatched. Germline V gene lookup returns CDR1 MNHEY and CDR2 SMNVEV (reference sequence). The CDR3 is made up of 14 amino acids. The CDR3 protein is CASRGSGRGGEQYF. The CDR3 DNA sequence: TGTGCCAGCAGGGGTAGCGGGAGGGGAGGGGAGCAGTACTTC.

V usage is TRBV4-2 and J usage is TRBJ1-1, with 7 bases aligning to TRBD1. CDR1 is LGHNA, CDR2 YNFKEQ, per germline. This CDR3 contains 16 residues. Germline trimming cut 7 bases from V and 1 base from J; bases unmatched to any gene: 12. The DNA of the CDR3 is TGTGCCAGCACTACCTATAGGACAGGAGAGAACACTGAAGCTTTCTTT. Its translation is CASTTYRTGENTEAFF.

CDR3 nucleotide sequence: TGTGCCAGCAGCAGGACAGGGTTAGATGAGCAGTTCTTC. It is translated as CASSRTGLDEQFF. The chain is built from TRBV6-4 and TRBJ2-1; TRBD1 matches 8 bases. This CDR3 spans 13 amino acids. The junction had 6 bases not matched to a gene; V was cut back by 6 bases and J by 8 bases. The germline CDR1 and CDR2 sequences are MRHNA and SNTAGT.

CDR3 DNA: TGTGCCAGCAGCTTAGGGAGCGGGACCTACAATGAGCAGTTCTTC. Translating gives CASSLGSGTYNEQFF. V gene TRBV7-6 combines with J gene TRBJ2-1; 7 bases match TRBD2. Germline V gene data show CDR1 as SGHVS and CDR2 as FNYEAQ. This CDR3 is 15 amino acids long. Trimming took 1 base from V and 2 from J; bases not matched to a gene: 2.

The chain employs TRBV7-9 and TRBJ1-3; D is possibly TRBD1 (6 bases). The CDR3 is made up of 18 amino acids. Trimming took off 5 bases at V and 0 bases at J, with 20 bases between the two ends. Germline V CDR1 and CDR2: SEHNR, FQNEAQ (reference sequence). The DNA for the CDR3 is TGTGCCAGCAGCCAGCCGTACAGAACAGGGCGCTCTGGAAACACCATATATTTT. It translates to CASSQPYRTGRSGNTIYF.

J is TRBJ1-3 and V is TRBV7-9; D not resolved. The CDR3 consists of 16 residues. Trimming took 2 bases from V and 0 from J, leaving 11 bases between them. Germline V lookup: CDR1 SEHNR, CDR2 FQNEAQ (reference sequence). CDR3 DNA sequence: TGTGCCAGCAGCTTAAGTGTCAGGATCTCTGGAAACACCATATATTTT. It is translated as CASSLSVRISGNTIYF.

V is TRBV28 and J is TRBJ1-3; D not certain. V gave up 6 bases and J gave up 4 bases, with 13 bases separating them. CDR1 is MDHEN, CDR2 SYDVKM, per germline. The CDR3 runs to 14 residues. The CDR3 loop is CASSSPSNGNTIYF. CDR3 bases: TGTGCCAGCAGCTCACCATCGAACGGAAACACCATATATTTT.

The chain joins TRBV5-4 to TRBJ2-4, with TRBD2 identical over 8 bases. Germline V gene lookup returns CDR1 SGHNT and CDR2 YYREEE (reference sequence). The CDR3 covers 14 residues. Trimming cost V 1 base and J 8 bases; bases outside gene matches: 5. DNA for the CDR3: TGTGCCAGCAGCTTGTATGCCGGGAGGGACATTCAGTACTTC. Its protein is CASSLYAGRDIQYF.